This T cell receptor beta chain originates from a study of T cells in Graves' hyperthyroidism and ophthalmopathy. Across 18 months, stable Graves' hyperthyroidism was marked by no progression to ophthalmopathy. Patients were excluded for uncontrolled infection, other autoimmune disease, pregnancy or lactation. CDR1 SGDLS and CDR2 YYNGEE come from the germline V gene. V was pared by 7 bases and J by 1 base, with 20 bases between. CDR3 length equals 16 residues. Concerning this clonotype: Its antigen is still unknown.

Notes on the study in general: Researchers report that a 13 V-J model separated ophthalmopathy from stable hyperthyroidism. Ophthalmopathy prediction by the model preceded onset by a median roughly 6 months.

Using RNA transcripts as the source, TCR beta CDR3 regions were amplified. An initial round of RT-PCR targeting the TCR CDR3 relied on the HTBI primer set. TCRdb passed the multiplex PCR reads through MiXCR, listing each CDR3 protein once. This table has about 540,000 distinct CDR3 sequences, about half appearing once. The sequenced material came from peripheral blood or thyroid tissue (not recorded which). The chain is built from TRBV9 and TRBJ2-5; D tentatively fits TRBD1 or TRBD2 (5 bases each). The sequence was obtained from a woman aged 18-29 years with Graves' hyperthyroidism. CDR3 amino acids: CASSRPLRGPQETQYF. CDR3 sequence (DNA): TGTGCCAGCTCAAGACCCCTCCGGGGACCCCAAGAGACCCAGTACTTC. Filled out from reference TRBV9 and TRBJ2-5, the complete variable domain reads DSGVTQTPKHLITATGQRVTLRCSPRSGDLSVYWYQQSLDQGLQFLIQYYNGEERAKGNILERFSAQQFPDLHSELNLSSLELGDSALYFCASSRPLRGPQETQYFGPGTRLLVL.